Below are 22 T cell receptor beta chains sequenced from a single sample in a study of CXCR3-negative and CXCR3-positive naive CD8 T cells (dated by TCRdb to between 2018 and 2021). No cognate antigen is known for these TCRs. Study-level results and caveats: TRB CDR3s from CXCR3-positive naive cells showed higher hydrophobicity (lower Kidera factor 4), lower energy, and higher strength and volume indices than CXCR3-negative naive cells.

Sequencer: NextSeq 550. The Human TCR Profiling Kit (MiLaboratory) was used to make UMI-labeled 5' RACE TRB cDNA libraries. Based on TCRdb reprocessing of the reads, there is one entry per CDR3 protein sequence, and DNA is missing. For this sample, the table gives about 53,000 distinct CDR3 sequences. The ten largest make up 0.55% to 0.6% of the sample. Sample: naive CXCR3+ CD8+ T cells from blood. Explained via the paper, the cell subset or site label denotes: CD45RO-CCR7+CD27+CD95- naive CD8+ T cells expressing CXCR3 (TNR3+). The receptors shown here come from a human donor in good health. Some clones in this sample may be carry-over from other donors' samples.

This rearrangement joins TRBV29-1 to TRBJ2-7; lacking DNA, the TRBD1 call made by TCRdb goes unchecked. CDR1 SQVTM and CDR2 ANQGSEA come from the germline V gene. The CDR3 spans 14 residues. CDR3: CSVAFGTGAYEQYF.

The J gene is TRBJ2-7, the V gene TRBV14; TCRdb indicates TRBD2, and absent DNA this call remains unverified. The CDR3 contains 15 residues. Germline V gives CDR1 SGHDN, CDR2 FVKESK. The CDR3 region is CASSQIAGGSYEQYF.

The CDR3 sequence is CASTRTGDLTDTQYF. V usage is TRBV3-1 and J usage is TRBJ2-3; TCRdb's D call, TRBD1, is unchecked because there is no DNA. This CDR3 region has 15 residues. Germline CDR1 and CDR2: LGHDT and YNNKEL (reference sequence).

This chain joins TRBV14 and TRBJ2-5; TCRdb calls TRBD1, which cannot be checked without DNA. This CDR3 spans 16 amino acids. Germline V gene sequence: CDR1 SGHDN, CDR2 FVKESK. The CDR3 protein is CASSQDFDRGLETQYF.

The CDR3 loop reads CASSQDRNSQETQYF. The V gene is TRBV4-3, the J gene TRBJ2-5. Germline CDR1 and CDR2: LGHNA and YSLEER. The CDR3 loop spans 15 amino acids.

The J gene is TRBJ2-1, the V gene TRBV20-1. This CDR3 is built from 15 residues. Germline V gives CDR1 DFQATT, CDR2 SNEGSKA (reference sequence). CDR3: CSARRLGGPYNEQFF.

The rearrangement links TRBV7-8 to TRBJ2-7. This CDR3 has 14 residues. Germline V gene data show CDR1 as SGHVS and CDR2 as FQNEAQ. The CDR3: CASSLVPETYEQYF.

This rearrangement joins TRBV9 to TRBJ2-1; the TRBD1 assignment by TCRdb is unverifiable without DNA. The CDR3 runs 14 residues. Germline CDR1 reads SGDLS; CDR2 reads YYNGEE. CDR3 amino acids: CASSGQGTYNEQFF.

The chain recombines TRBV7-7 with TRBJ2-2; TCRdb gives TRBD1 as the D gene, but with no DNA this cannot be confirmed. This CDR3 contains 14 residues. Germline V gene lookup returns CDR1 SSHAT and CDR2 FNYEAQ (reference sequence). The CDR3 sequence: CASSPLTITGELFF.

The V call is TRBV7-2, the J call TRBJ2-7; TCRdb's D call of TRBD1 is untestable without DNA. CDR3 length: 16 residues. Germline CDR1 reads SGHTA; CDR2 reads FQGNSA. CDR3 protein: CASSLGGQPAIYEQYF.

The rearrangement links TRBV20-1 to TRBJ2-5; TCRdb lists TRBD2, though no DNA is available to test this call. The CDR3 covers 17 residues. Germline loops: CDR1 DFQATT, CDR2 SNEGSKA (reference sequence). CDR3 loop: CSATRLAGDSYQETQYF.

The chain employs TRBV6-5 and TRBJ2-7. Germline CDR1 is MNHEY and CDR2 is SVGAGI. There are 15 residues in the CDR3. This chain's CDR3 is CASSYSSGDSYEQYF.

J is TRBJ2-3 and V is TRBV4-3; TCRdb lists TRBD1, though no DNA is available to test this call. The CDR3 has 15 amino acids. CDR1 is LGHNA, CDR2 YSLEER, per germline. The CDR3: CASSQDLPGADTQYF.

This sequence joins TRBV20-1 and TRBJ1-1; there is no DNA to check the TCRdb D call of TRBD1. This CDR3 has 13 amino acids. The germline gives CDR1 DFQATT, CDR2 SNEGSKA (reference sequence). CDR3 amino acids: CSASGGLNTEAFF.

The V and J genes are TRBV7-2 and TRBJ2-7; the TCRdb call, TRBD1, lacks DNA for checking. CDR1 is SGHTA, CDR2 FQGNSA, per germline. CDR3 size: 15 residues. The chain's CDR3 is CASRISPGGAYEQYF.

This rearrangement joins TRBV4-3 to TRBJ2-3; TCRdb selects TRBD1, and the lack of DNA leaves this call unchecked. CDR1 and CDR2 from the germline V gene are LGHNA and YSLEER. The CDR3 has 15 residues. The CDR3 sequence: CASSQDPAGTDTQYF.

Here the CDR3 reads CASSQDPGSSYEQYF. The V and J genes are TRBV4-1 and TRBJ2-7; TCRdb picks TRBD1, but there is no DNA to check that call. Per the germline V gene, CDR1 is MGHRA and CDR2 is YSYEKL. The length of the CDR3 is 15 residues.

The rearrangement links TRBV7-2 to TRBJ2-3; absent DNA, TCRdb's TRBD1 call cannot be checked. The CDR3 runs 17 residues. Germline assignment: CDR1 SGHTA and CDR2 FQGNSA. This CDR3 is CATAPQSWAGSTDTQYF. Variable domain in full (rest from reference TRBV7-2 and TRBJ2-3): GAGVSQSPSNKVTEKGKDVELRCDPISGHTALYWYRQSLGQGLEFLIYFQGNSAPDKSGLPSDRFSAERTGGSVSTLTIQRTQQEDSAVYLCATAPQSWAGSTDTQYFGPGTRLTVL.

This rearrangement joins TRBV6-5 to TRBJ1-1. CDR3 length equals 12 residues. Germline loops: CDR1 MNHEY, CDR2 SVGAGI. The CDR3: CASSPHGPSAFF.

The rearrangement links TRBV7-2 to TRBJ2-2; TCRdb gives TRBD2 as the D gene, but with no DNA this cannot be confirmed. This CDR3 is built from 14 residues. In germline, CDR1 is SGHTA, CDR2 FQGNSA. The CDR3 loop is CASNTAGGPGELFF.

V is TRBV9 and J is TRBJ2-2; TCRdb names TRBD1, which stays unverified in the absence of DNA. The CDR3 has 16 amino acids. The germline V gene has CDR1 SGDLS and CDR2 YYNGEE. The CDR3 region is CASSVDRTGNTGELFF.

The gene calls are TRBV7-2 and TRBJ1-6; TCRdb gives TRBD1 as the D gene, but with no DNA this cannot be confirmed. The CDR3 totals 15 residues. Germline V gene lookup returns CDR1 SGHTA and CDR2 FQGNSA. The CDR3 sequence is CASSRLTGKGSPLHF.